Listed below are T cell receptor beta chains from one sample, sequenced in a study of T-cell reconstitution after alpha-beta-depleted transplantation in children. MiXCR, run by TCRdb on the PCR reads, gives a single entry per CDR3 protein. The table includes some 310,000 distinct CDR3 sequences, around 20% detected once. Specimen: PBMCs, mostly from graft donor cells, collected 180 days after TCRalphabeta/CD19-depleted stem cell transplant. Receptors originate from a male patient between 10 and 17 years old who had a stem cell transplant for acute lymphoblastic leukemia, so the T cells may come from the graft donor. Both conserved end residues are part of each CDR3. The D gene is left open where the match is weak. Some rows have no size entry. The others give once, few or many, or a class for an expanded clone.

few	TRBJ1-1	13	.	TRBV28	CASSLWGDTEAFF	TGTGCCAGCAGTTTATGGGGGGACACTGAAGCTTTCTTT
few	TRBJ2-7	16	TRBD1	TRBV5-1	CASSLEGTGVSYEQYF	TGCGCCAGCAGCTTGGAGGGGACAGGGGTTTCCTACGAGCAGTACTTC
.	TRBJ1-5	12	TRBD1	TRBV20-1	CSAFTGGQPQHF	TGCAGTGCTTTCACAGGGGGCCAGCCCCAGCATTTT
few	TRBJ2-5	15	.	TRBV7-9	CASSLLAFPQETQYF	TGTGCCAGCAGCTTACTAGCGTTTCCCCAAGAGACCCAGTACTTC
.	TRBJ2-1	14	.	TRBV9	CASSSWDSYNEQFF	TGTGCCAGCAGCAGTTGGGACTCCTACAATGAGCAGTTCTTC
many	TRBJ2-3	14	.	TRBV9	CASSVDGSTDTQYF	TGTGCCAGCAGCGTAGATGGGTCCACAGATACGCAGTATTTT
.	TRBJ1-6	14	.	TRBV2	CASSEAPRNSPLHF	TGTGCCAGCAGTGAAGCGCCCAGGAATTCACCCCTCCACTTT
few	TRBJ1-5	14	TRBD1	TRBV10-3	CAIGLDRKAQPQHF	TGTGCCATCGGGTTGGACAGGAAGGCTCAGCCCCAGCATTTT
.	TRBJ2-3	13	.	TRBV27	CASSRHGTDTQYF	TGTGCCAGCAGCCGACACGGCACAGATACGCAGTATTTT
.	TRBJ1-4	16	.	TRBV5-1	CASSLRGPTTNEKLFF	TGCGCCAGCAGCTTGCGGGGGCCCACAACTAATGAAAAACTGTTTTTT
few	TRBJ1-1	13	.	TRBV10-2	CASIRVGLPEAFF	TGCGCCAGCATACGAGTAGGGTTACCTGAAGCTTTCTTT
.	TRBJ2-1	15	.	TRBV30	CAWSTRASPYNEQFF	TGTGCCTGGAGTACCCGGGCTAGCCCCTACAATGAGCAGTTCTTC
.	TRBJ2-1	17	.	TRBV2	CASSEADAGISYNEQFF	TGTGCCAGCAGTGAAGCTGATGCGGGAATTTCCTACAATGAGCAGTTCTTC
few	TRBJ2-3	15	.	TRBV20-1	CSARPFGRRTDTQYF	TGCAGTGCTAGACCATTCGGGCGGCGTACAGATACGCAGTATTTT
.	TRBJ2-1	15	.	TRBV18	CASSPWDTRNNEQFF	TGTGCCAGCTCACCATGGGACACCCGTAACAATGAGCAGTTCTTC
.	TRBJ2-7	13	TRBD1	TRBV10-3	CAISNGQGNEQYF	TGTGCCATCAGTAATGGACAGGGGAACGAGCAGTACTTC
many	TRBJ2-1	12	.	TRBV12-3/TRBV12-4	CASSVTPNEQFF	TGTGCCAGCAGTGTAACTCCGAATGAGCAGTTCTTC
few	TRBJ2-7	14	TRBD1	TRBV7-8	CASSYTGGNYEQYF	TGTGCCAGCAGCTATACAGGGGGTAACTACGAGCAGTACTTC
.	TRBJ1-2	14	.	TRBV5-1	CASSSGRAFRGYTF	TGCGCCAGCAGTAGCGGCAGGGCCTTCCGGGGCTACACCTTC
.	TRBJ2-5	16	TRBD1	TRBV29-1	CSVRIGQGGGRETQYF	TGCAGCGTGCGAATCGGACAGGGCGGAGGAAGAGAGACCCAGTACTTC
many	TRBJ1-5	14	.	TRBV7-9	CASSFSYSNQPQHF	TGTGCCAGCAGCTTTTCCTATAGCAATCAGCCCCAGCATTTT
.	TRBJ2-7	12	.	TRBV14	CASSHNHYEQYF	TGTGCCAGCAGCCATAACCACTACGAGCAGTACTTC
few	TRBJ2-1	15	TRBD2	TRBV6-2/TRBV6-3	CASSRLAGASNEQFF	TGTGCCAGCAGCCGACTAGCGGGAGCGTCGAATGAGCAGTTCTTC
.	TRBJ2-5	14	TRBD1	TRBV12-3/TRBV12-4	CASSSPDRVETQYF	TGTGCCAGCAGTTCCCCGGACAGGGTAGAGACCCAGTACTTC
.	TRBJ2-6	14	.	TRBV20-1	CSARDSSGANVLTF	TGCAGTGCTAGAGACAGCTCTGGGGCCAACGTCCTGACTTTC
.	TRBJ2-5	15	.	TRBV29-1	CSVSHGGGQRETQYF	TGCAGCGTCTCCCACGGGGGGGGACAGCGAGAGACCCAGTACTTC
few	TRBJ2-7	12	.	TRBV5-6	CASSLIGAEQYF	TGTGCCAGCAGCTTGATCGGGGCCGAGCAGTACTTC
.	TRBJ1-5	15	.	TRBV20-1	CSARRPGYSNQPQHF	TGCAGTGCTAGACGTCCAGGGTATAGCAATCAGCCCCAGCATTTT
few	TRBJ2-3	14	.	TRBV20-1	CSAHRGSSTDTQYF	TGCAGTGCACATCGGGGTTCTAGCACAGATACGCAGTATTTT
.	TRBJ1-3	15	.	TRBV5-1	CASSLVVGSGNTIYF	TGCGCCAGCAGCTTGGTTGTAGGGTCTGGAAACACCATATATTTT
.	TRBJ2-1	16	TRBD2	TRBV6-5	CASSYSGTSDYNEQFF	TGTGCCAGCAGTTACTCGGGGACTAGTGACTACAATGAGCAGTTCTTC
.	TRBJ2-2	11	.	TRBV24-1	CATSDFGELFF	TGTGCCACCAGTGATTTTGGGGAGCTGTTTTTT
few	TRBJ1-1	16	TRBD1	TRBV4-1	CASSQVWRQGGTEAFF	TGCGCCAGCAGCCAAGTTTGGCGACAGGGTGGCACTGAAGCTTTCTTT
.	TRBJ1-1	13	.	TRBV12-3/TRBV12-4	CASTPGLNIEAFF	TGTGCCAGCACTCCGGGTCTGAACATTGAAGCTTTCTTT
.	TRBJ2-4	14	TRBD2	TRBV7-3	CASSLTTSGDIQYF	TGTGCCAGCAGCTTAACGACTAGCGGGGACATTCAGTACTTC
few	TRBJ2-4	15	.	TRBV5-1	CASSLVGESENIQYF	TGCGCCAGCAGCTTGGTTGGGGAATCGGAAAACATTCAGTACTTC
few	TRBJ1-5	15	.	TRBV20-1	CSARDSGGNNQPQHF	TGCAGTGCTAGAGATAGCGGGGGGAACAATCAGCCCCAGCATTTT
.	TRBJ2-1	14	TRBD2	TRBV27	CASVRLAGGHEQFF	TGTGCCAGCGTTCGACTAGCGGGGGGGCATGAGCAGTTCTTC
.	TRBJ2-2	14	.	TRBV25-1	CASSEAVTTGELFF	TGTGCCAGCAGTGAGGCGGTAACCACCGGGGAGCTGTTTTTT
.	TRBJ2-3	17	TRBD2	TRBV10-3	CAISESTAGGPSDTQYF	TGTGCCATCAGTGAGTCGACAGCGGGAGGGCCCTCAGATACGCAGTATTTT
.	TRBJ2-3	17	TRBD2	TRBV12-5	CASGLRLAGGNTDTQYF	TGTGCTAGTGGTTTGAGACTAGCGGGAGGAAACACAGATACGCAGTATTTT
.	TRBJ2-1	12	TRBD2	TRBV20-1	CSTLAGRNEQFF	TGCAGTACCCTAGCGGGACGCAATGAGCAGTTCTTC